This T cell receptor beta chain stems from a study of radiation and T cells in renal cell carcinoma. General study findings and limits: Top tumor clonotypes rose in blood 2 weeks post-radiation, then contracted.

Specified time point: blood 4 weeks post-SBRT, at nephrectomy. Specified treatment: 15 Gy SBRT to primary tumor, nephrectomy 4 weeks later. Generated by immunoSEQ multiplex PCR, the TCRdb table keeps only in-frame clones and is missing some. The sample yields around 95,000 clones, 70% to 85% seen once. Details on this clone: Its antigen is not identified.

The source material was blood, sampled from a patient whose treatment included radiotherapy and nephrectomy. The source is a man in his 60s with renal cell carcinoma.

In nucleotides, the CDR3 is TGCGCCAGCAGCGCCGAGTGGCAAGAGACCCAGTACTTC. It specifies CASSAEWQETQYF. The gene calls are TRBV5-1 and TRBJ2-5, with unresolved D. The CDR3 has 13 amino acids. Germline lookup yields CDR1 SGHRS and CDR2 YFSETQ. With 4 bases removed from V and 2 bases from J, the gap between germline ends came to 9 bases.